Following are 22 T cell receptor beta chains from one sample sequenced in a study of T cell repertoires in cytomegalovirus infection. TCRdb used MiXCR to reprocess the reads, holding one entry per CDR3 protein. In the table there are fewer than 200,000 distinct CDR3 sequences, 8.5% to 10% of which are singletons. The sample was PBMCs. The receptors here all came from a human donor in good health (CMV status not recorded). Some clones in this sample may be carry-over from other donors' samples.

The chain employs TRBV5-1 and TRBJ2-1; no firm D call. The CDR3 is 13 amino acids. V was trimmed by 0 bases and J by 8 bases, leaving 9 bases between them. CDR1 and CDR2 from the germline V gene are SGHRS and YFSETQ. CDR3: CASSLVGPDEQFF. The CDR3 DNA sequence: TGCGCCAGCAGCTTGGTAGGGCCCGATGAGCAGTTCTTC.

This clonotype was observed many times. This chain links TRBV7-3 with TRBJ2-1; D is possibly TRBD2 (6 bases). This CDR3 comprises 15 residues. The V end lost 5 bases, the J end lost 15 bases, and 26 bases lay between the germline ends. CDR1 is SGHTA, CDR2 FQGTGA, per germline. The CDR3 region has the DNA TGTGCCAGCAGCCCCACTCCGGGACTCACGGGGGATCGGTTCTTC. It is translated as CASSPTPGLTGDRFF. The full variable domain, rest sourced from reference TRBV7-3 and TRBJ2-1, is GAGVSQTPSNKVTEKGKYVELRCDPISGHTALYWYRQSLGQGPEFLIYFQGTGAADDSGLPNDRFFAVRPEGSVSTLKIQRTERGDSAVYLCASSPTPGLTGDRFFGPGTRLTVL.

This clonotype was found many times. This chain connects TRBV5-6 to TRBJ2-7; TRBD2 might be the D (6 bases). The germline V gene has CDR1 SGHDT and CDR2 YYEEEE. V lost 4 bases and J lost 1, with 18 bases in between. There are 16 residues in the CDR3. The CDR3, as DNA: TGTGCCAGCAGCCCCACAGTGCGGGAAAATTCCTACGAGCAGTACTTC. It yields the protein CASSPTVRENSYEQYF.

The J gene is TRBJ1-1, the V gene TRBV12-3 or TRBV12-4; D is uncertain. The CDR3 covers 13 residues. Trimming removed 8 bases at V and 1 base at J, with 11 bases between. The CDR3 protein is CASVLKGNTEAFF. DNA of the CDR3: TGTGCCAGCGTTTTGAAAGGGAACACTGAAGCTTTCTTT.

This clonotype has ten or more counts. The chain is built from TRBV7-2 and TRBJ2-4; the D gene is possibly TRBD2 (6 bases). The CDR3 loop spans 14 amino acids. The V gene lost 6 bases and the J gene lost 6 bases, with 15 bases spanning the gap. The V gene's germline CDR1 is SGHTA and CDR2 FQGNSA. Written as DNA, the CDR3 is TGTGCCAGCAGATTGGACATCGGGGGAAACATTCAGTACTTC. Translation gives CASRLDIGGNIQYF. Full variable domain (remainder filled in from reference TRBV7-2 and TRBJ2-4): GAGVSQSPSNKVTEKGKDVELRCDPISGHTALYWYRQSLGQGLEFLIYFQGNSAPDKSGLPSDRFSAERTGGSVSTLTIQRTQQEDSAVYLCASRLDIGGNIQYFGAGTRLSVL.

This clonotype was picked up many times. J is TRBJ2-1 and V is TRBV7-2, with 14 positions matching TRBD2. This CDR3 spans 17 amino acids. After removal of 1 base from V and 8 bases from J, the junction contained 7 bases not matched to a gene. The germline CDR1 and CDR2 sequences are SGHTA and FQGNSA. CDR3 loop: CASSLVGTSGGIHEQFF. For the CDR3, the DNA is TGTGCCAGCAGCTTAGTGGGGACTAGCGGGGGTATCCATGAGCAGTTCTTC.

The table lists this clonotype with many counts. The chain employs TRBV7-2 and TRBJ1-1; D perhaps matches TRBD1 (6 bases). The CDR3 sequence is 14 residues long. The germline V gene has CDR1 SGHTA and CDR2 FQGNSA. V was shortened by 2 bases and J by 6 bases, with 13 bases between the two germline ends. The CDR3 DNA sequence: TGTGCCAGCAGCTTACAGAGGGACACCCCTGAAGCTTTCTTT. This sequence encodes CASSLQRDTPEAFF.

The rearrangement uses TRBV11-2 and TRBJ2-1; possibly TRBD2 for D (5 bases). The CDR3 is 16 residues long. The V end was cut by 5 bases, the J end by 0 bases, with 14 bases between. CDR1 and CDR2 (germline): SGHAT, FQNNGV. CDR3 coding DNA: TGTGCCAGCAGCCGACGTGGGGAGAGCTCCTACAATGAGCAGTTCTTC. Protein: CASSRRGESSYNEQFF.

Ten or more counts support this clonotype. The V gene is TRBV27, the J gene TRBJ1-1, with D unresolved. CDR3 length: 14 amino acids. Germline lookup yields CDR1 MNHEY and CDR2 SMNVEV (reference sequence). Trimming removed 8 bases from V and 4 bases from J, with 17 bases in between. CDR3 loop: CASRRGDMSTEAFF. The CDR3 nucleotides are TGTGCCAGCCGACGCGGGGATATGAGCACTGAAGCTTTCTTT.

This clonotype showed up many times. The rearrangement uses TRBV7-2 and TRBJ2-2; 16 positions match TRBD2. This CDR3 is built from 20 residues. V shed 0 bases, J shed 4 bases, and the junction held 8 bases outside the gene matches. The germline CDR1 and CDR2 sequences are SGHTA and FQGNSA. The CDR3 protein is CASSLAMGLAGGPGTGELFF. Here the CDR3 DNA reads TGTGCCAGCAGCTTAGCGATGGGACTAGCGGGGGGGCCCGGCACCGGGGAGCTGTTTTTT.

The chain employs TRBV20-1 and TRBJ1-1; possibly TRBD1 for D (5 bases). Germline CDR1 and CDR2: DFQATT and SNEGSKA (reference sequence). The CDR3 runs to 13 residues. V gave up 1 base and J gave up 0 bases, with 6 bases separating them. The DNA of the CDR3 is TGCAGTGCTAGAGGACAGATGAACACTGAAGCTTTCTTT. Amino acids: CSARGQMNTEAFF.

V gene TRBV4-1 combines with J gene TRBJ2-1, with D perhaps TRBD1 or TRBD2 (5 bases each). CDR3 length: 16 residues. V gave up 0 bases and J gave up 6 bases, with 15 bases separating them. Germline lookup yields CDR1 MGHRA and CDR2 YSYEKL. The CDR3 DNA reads TGCGCCAGCAGCCAAGATCGGGGCCTTACCGTCAATGAGCAGTTCTTC. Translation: CASSQDRGLTVNEQFF.

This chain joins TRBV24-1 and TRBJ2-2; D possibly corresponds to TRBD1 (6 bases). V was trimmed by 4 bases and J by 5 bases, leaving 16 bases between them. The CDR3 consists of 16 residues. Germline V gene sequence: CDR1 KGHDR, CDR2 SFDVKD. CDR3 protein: CATSDPRTANTGELFF. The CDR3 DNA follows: TGTGCCACCAGTGACCCGAGGACAGCTAATACCGGGGAGCTGTTTTTT.

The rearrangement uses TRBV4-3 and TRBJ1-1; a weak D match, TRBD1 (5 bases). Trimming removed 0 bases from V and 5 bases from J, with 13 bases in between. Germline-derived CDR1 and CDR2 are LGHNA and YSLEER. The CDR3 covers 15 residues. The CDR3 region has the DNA TGCGCCAGCAGCCAAGATGGGAAGGGGAGGACTGAAGCTTTCTTT. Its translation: CASSQDGKGRTEAFF.

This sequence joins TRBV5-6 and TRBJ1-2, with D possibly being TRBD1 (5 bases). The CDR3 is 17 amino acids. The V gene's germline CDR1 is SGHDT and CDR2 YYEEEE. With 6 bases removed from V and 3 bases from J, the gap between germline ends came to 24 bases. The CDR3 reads CASNQPDTRGRDYGYTF. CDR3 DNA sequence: TGTGCCAGCAACCAACCCGACACGCGGGGCAGGGACTATGGCTACACCTTC.

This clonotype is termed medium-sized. The CDR3 spells CASRSGRRGRSYEQYF. In DNA, the CDR3 is TGTGCCAGCAGGAGTGGACGGCGCGGGCGGTCCTACGAGCAGTACTTC. The rearrangement uses TRBV12-3 or TRBV12-4 and TRBJ2-7, with D possibly being TRBD2 (5 bases). The CDR3 is 16 residues long. Between the trimmed V and J ends, which lost 6 bases and 1 base, there was a span of 19 bases.

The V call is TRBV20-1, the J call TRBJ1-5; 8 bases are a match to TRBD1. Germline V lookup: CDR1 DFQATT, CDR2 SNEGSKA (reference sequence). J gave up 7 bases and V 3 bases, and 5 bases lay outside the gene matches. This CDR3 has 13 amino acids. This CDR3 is CSASDRGEQPQHF. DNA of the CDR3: TGCAGTGCTAGTGACAGGGGTGAACAGCCCCAGCATTTT.

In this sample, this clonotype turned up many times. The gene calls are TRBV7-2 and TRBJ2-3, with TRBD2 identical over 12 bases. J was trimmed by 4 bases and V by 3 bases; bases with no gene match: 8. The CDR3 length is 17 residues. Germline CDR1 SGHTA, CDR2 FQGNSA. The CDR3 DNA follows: TGTGCCAGCAGCTTGCGGACTAGCGGGATGTCGGCAGATACGCAGTATTTT. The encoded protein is CASSLRTSGMSADTQYF.

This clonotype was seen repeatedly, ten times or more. CDR3 bases: TGTGCCAGCGGGCGCGGGCCCTACAATGAGCAGTTCTTC. As protein: CASGRGPYNEQFF. J is TRBJ2-1 and V is TRBV2, with D maybe TRBD2 (5 bases). Germline V gives CDR1 SNHLY, CDR2 FYNNEI. Trimming left V 8 bases short and J 2 bases short, with 10 bases between. The length of the CDR3 is 13 residues.

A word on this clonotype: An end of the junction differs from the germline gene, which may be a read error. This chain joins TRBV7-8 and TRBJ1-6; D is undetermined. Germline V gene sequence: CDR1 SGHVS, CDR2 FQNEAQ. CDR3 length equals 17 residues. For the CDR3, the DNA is TGTGCCAGCAGCCGAACGACAAGGGAGCCTAATAATTCACCCCTCCACTTC. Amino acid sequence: CASSRTTREPNNSPLHF.

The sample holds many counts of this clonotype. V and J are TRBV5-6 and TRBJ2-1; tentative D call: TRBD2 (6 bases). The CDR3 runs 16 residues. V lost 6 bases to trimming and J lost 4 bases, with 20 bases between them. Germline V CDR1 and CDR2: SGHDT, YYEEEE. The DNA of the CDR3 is TGTGCCAGCAATCTGGGGATGGCTAGCGAGTACAATGAGCAGTTCTTC. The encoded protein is CASNLGMASEYNEQFF.

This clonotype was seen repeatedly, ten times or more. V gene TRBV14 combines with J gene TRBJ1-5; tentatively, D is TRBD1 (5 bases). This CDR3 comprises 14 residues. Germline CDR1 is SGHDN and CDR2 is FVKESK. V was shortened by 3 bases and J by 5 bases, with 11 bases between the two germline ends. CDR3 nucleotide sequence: TGTGCCAGCAGCCAGTTGGGGGGGGATCAGCCCCAGCATTTT. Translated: CASSQLGGDQPQHF.